This paragraph covers one T cell receptor (beta chain) sequence. The sample belongs to a study of cytomegalovirus exposure and HLA in healthy donors. In the PCR, 60 Vbeta and 13 Jbeta primers were used. Using immunoSEQ multiplex PCR, the repertoire was profiled, and TCRdb retains in-frame clones only, with some absent. The sample holds about 93,000 clones; approximately 68% are singletons and the top ten take around 5.6%. Germline loops: CDR1 SGDLS, CDR2 YYNGEE. CDR3 length: 15 residues. After removal of 4 bases from V and 3 bases from J, the junction contained 7 bases not matched to a gene. The sequenced sample was PBMCs. This TCR derives from a boy between 10 and 17 years old in good health and CMV-seropositive. The chain employs TRBV9 and TRBJ2-1, with 7 bases lining up with TRBD1. CDR3 sequence: CASSLAGTDYNEQFF. The DNA of the CDR3 is TGTGCCAGCAGCCTCGCCGGGACAGACTACAATGAGCAGTTCTTC.